The sequence of this TCR beta chain was determined in a study of T-cell reconstitution after alpha-beta-depleted transplantation in children. From germline, CDR1 is SGHNT and CDR2 YYREEE (reference sequence). Trimming at V came to 0 bases and at J to 5 bases, leaving 10 bases not matched to a gene. The CDR3 extends over 16 amino acids. The authors prepared the TCRbeta library with unique molecular identifiers. MiXCR, applied by TCRdb to the PCR reads, yields one record per CDR3 protein. The profile shows 150,000 to 250,000 distinct CDR3 sequences, about 14% of them singletons. The source material was PBMCs from the stem cell graft donor, sampled from the stem cell graft. The receptor was derived from a human donor who donated a stem cell graft to a child with acute lymphoblastic leukemia. The chain employs TRBV5-4 and TRBJ2-5, with 7 bases fitting TRBD2. The CDR3 here is CASSLDYAGVDETQYF. CDR3 sequence (DNA): TGTGCCAGCAGCTTGGATTATGCGGGAGTGGACGAGACCCAGTACTTC.